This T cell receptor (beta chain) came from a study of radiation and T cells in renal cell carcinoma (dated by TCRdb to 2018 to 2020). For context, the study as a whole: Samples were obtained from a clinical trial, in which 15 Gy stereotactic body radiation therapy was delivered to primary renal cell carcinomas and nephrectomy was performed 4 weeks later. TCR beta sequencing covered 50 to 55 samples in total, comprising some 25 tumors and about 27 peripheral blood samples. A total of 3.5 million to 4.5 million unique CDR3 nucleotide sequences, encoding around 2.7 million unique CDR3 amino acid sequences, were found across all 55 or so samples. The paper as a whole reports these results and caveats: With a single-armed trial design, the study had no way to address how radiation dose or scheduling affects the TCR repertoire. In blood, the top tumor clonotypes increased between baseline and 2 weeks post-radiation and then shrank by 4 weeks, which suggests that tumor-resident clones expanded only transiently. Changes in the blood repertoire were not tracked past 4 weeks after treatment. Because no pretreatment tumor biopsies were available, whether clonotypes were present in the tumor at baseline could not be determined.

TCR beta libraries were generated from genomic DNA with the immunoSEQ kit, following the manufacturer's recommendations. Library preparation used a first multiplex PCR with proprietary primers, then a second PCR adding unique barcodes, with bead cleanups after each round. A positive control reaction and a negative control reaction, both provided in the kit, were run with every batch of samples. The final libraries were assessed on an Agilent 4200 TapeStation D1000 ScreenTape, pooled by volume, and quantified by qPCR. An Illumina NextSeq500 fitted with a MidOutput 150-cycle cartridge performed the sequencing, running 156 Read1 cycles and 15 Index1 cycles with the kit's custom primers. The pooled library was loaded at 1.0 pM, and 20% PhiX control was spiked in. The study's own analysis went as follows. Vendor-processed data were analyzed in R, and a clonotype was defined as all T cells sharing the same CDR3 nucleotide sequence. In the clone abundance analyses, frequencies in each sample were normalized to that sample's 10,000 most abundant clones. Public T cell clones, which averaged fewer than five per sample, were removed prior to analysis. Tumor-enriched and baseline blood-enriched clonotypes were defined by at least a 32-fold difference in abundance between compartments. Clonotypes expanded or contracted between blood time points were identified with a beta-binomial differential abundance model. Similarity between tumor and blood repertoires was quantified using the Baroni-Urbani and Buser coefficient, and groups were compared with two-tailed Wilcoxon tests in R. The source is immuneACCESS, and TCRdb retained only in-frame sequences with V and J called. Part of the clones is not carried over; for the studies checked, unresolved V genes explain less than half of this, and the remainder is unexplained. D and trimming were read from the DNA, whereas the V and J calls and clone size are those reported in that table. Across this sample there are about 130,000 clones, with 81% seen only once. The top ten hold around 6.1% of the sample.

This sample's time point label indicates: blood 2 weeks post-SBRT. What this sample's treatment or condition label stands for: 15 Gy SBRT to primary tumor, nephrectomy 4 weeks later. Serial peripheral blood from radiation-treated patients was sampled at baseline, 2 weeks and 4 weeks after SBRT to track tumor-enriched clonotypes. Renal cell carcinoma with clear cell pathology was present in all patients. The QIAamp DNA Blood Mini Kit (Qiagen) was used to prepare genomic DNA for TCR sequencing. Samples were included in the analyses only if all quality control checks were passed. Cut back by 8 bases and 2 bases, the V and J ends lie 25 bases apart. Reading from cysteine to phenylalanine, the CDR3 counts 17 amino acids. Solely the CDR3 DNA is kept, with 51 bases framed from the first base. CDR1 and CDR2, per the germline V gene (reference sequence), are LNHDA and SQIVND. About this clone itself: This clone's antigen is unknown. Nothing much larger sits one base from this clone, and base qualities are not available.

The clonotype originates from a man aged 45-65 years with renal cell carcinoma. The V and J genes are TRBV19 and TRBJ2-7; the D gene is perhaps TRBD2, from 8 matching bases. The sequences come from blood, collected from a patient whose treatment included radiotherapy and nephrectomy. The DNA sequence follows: TGTGCCAGTCGGAGACAGGGAACTAGCGGCACTCCCTACGAGCAGTACTTC. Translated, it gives CASRRQGTSGTPYEQYF.